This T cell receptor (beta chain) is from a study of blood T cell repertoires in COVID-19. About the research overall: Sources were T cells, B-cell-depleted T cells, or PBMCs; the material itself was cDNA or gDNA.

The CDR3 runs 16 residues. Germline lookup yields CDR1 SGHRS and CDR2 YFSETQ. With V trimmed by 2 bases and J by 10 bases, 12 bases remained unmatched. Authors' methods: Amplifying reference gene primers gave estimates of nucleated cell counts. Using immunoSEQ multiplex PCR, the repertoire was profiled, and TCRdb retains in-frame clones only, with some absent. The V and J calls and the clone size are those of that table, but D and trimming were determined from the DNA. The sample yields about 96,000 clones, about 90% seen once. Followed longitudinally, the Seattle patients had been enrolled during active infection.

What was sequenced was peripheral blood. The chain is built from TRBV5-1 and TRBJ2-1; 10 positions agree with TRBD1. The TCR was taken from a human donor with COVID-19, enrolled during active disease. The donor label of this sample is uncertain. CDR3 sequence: CASSLLGDRGVGEQFF. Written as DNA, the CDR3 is TGCGCCAGCAGCTTACTGGGGGACAGGGGCGTAGGGGAGCAGTTCTTC.